Below are 20 T cell receptor beta chains sequenced from a single sample in a study of shared clonotypes between healthy human individuals. CD8 cells classed as naive were CD45RO-negative and positively selected for CCR7, excluding terminally differentiated effector memory CD45RA+ cells. Profiled with immunoSEQ multiplex PCR; TCRdb holds only in-frame clones, not every one. The table shows around 1.9 million clones, with about 92% occurring only once. The sample consisted of naive CD8+ T cells from PBMCs. The receptors derive from a man in his late teens or twenties in good health. Some clones in this sample may be carry-over from other donors' samples.

V is TRBV28 and J is TRBJ2-7; D assignment may be TRBD1 or TRBD2 (7 bases each). V gave up 2 bases and J gave up 7 bases, with 12 bases separating them. In germline, CDR1 is MDHEN, CDR2 SYDVKM. This CDR3 region has 13 residues. CDR3 sequence (DNA): TGTGCCAGCAGTTTAGCAGGGGGAGGGGAGCAGTACTTC. Translation: CASSLAGGGEQYF.

V is TRBV13 and J is TRBJ1-6; maybe TRBD1 (6 bases). The CDR3 has 12 amino acids. Trimming cost V 11 bases and J 7 bases, with 12 bases left between them. The germline CDR1 and CDR2 sequences are PRHDT and FYEKMQ (reference sequence). The chain's CDR3 is CAGGQGNSPLHF. CDR3 sequence (DNA): TGTGCCGGGGGGCAGGGAAATTCACCCCTCCACTTT. The full variable domain, rest sourced from reference TRBV13 and TRBJ1-6, is AAGVIQSPRHLIKEKRETATLKCYPIPRHDTVYWYQQGPGQDPQFLISFYEKMQSDKGSIPDRFSAQQFSDYHSELNMSSLELGDSALYFCAGGQGNSPLHFGNGTRLTVT.

About this clone: This specimen includes other DNA sequences encoding the same CDR3. The chain is built from TRBV13 and TRBJ2-1, with unresolved D. This CDR3 has 14 residues. Germline V CDR1 and CDR2: PRHDT, FYEKMQ (reference sequence). Trimming took 0 bases from V and 0 from J, leaving 3 bases between them. The CDR3 protein is CASSLGRSYNEQFF. DNA for the CDR3: TGTGCCAGCAGCTTAGGTCGCTCCTACAATGAGCAGTTCTTC.

The genes are TRBV30 and TRBJ2-1, with 13 positions matching TRBD2. V gave up 8 bases and J gave up 0 bases; unmatched junction bases: 10. This CDR3 region has 17 residues. Germline-derived CDR1 and CDR2 are GTSNPN and SVGIG (reference sequence). CDR3 protein: CAGAGLAGLSSYNEQFF. The CDR3 coding sequence is TGTGCCGGGGCGGGACTAGCGGGATTAAGCTCCTACAATGAGCAGTTCTTC.

About this clone itself: This sample includes further DNA sequences coding for the same CDR3. The V and J genes are TRBV28 and TRBJ1-5; no clear D gene. This CDR3 has 15 residues. The V and J ends lost 5 bases and 0 bases respectively, with 11 bases between them. Per germline, CDR1 MDHEN and CDR2 SYDVKM. CDR3 nucleotide sequence: TGTGCCAGCAGTCTCTCAGGATATAGCAATCAGCCCCAGCATTTT. It encodes CASSLSGYSNQPQHF. The variable domain in full, completed from reference TRBV28 and TRBJ1-5, reads DVKVTQSSRYLVKRTGEKVFLECVQDMDHENMFWYRQDPGLGLRLIYFSYDVKMKEKGDIPEGYSVSREKKERFSLILESASTNQTSMYLCASSLSGYSNQPQHFGDGTRLSIL.

This chain uses TRBV10-2 with TRBJ1-2, with 7 bases aligning to TRBD1. This CDR3 is built from 15 residues. Germline loops: CDR1 WSHSY, CDR2 SAAADI. The junction had 8 bases not matched to a gene; V was cut back by 3 bases and J by 4 bases. The CDR3 nucleotides read TGCGCCAGCAGTGAACCACTCGGGACAGCCTATGGCTACACCTTC. The encoded protein is CASSEPLGTAYGYTF.

Concerning this clone: The sample contains more than one DNA sequence encoding this CDR3. This chain connects TRBV9 to TRBJ2-7, with 7 nucleotides matching TRBD2. The CDR3 is 14 residues long. With V trimmed by 2 bases and J by 2 bases, 4 bases remained unmatched. From germline, CDR1 is SGDLS and CDR2 YYNGEE. The CDR3 DNA sequence: TGTGCCAGCAGCGTTGGACTAGGGGCCTACGAGCAGTACTTC. Residues: CASSVGLGAYEQYF.

The chain carries TRBV29-1 and TRBJ2-7; D is possibly TRBD1 (5 bases). Looked up from germline, CDR1 is SQVTM and CDR2 is ANQGSEA. V dropped 4 bases and J dropped 0 bases, with 13 bases sitting between them. There are 14 residues in the CDR3. CDR3 sequence: CSVGGGVVSYEQYF. DNA for the CDR3: TGCAGCGTTGGGGGCGGCGTCGTCTCCTACGAGCAGTACTTC.

This chain uses TRBV6-5 with TRBJ2-1; 11 bases map to TRBD2. V lost 2 bases to trimming and J lost 6 bases; unmatched junction nucleotides: 6. CDR1 and CDR2 from the germline V gene are MNHEY and SVGAGI. The CDR3 runs 16 residues. As DNA, the CDR3 is TGTGCCAGCAGTTACCCCACCGGACTAGCGGGCAATGAGCAGTTCTTC. This sequence encodes CASSYPTGLAGNEQFF.

This rearrangement joins TRBV28 to TRBJ1-3; possible D gene TRBD1, 5 bases. The ends were cut back, 6 bases at V and 0 bases at J, with 15 bases in the middle. CDR1 is MDHEN and CDR2 is SYDVKM in the germline V gene. The CDR3 length is 16 residues. CDR3 DNA sequence: TGTGCCAGCAGGGGGGTGAAGGCGGCCTCTGGAAACACCATATATTTT. Amino acids: CASRGVKAASGNTIYF.

This clone appeared a single time. This chain links TRBV28 with TRBJ1-4; TRBD1 aligns across 7 bases. CDR3 length: 13 residues. V lost 8 bases and J lost 8; bases outside the gene matches: 8. Germline V CDR1 and CDR2: MDHEN, SYDVKM. The CDR3 DNA is TGTGCCAGCGGAGAGAGGGGGCGCGAAAAACTGTTTTTT. Translated: CASGERGREKLFF.

As for this clone: The sample carries other DNA sequences with the same CDR3. The rearrangement links TRBV29-1 to TRBJ1-1, with D unclear. V lost 6 bases and J lost 1, with 9 bases in between. This CDR3 is 12 amino acids long. The germline V gene has CDR1 SQVTM and CDR2 ANQGSEA. CDR3 sequence (DNA): TGCAGCGTCCACCGCGGGAACACTGAAGCTTTCTTT. This gives the protein CSVHRGNTEAFF.

This chain uses TRBV18 with TRBJ1-1; the D is unclear. Germline V gene data show CDR1 as KGHSH and CDR2 as LQKENI. CDR3 length: 11 amino acids. V lost 2 bases and J lost 6, with 4 bases in between. The CDR3, as DNA: TGTGCCAGCTCACCAATCCCTGAAGCTTTCTTT. Its protein product is CASSPIPEAFF.

Comments on this clone: This sample also contains other DNA sequences that code for the same CDR3. The chain joins TRBV5-5 to TRBJ2-7, with D hard to call. Germline CDR1 and CDR2: SGHKS and YYEKEE (reference sequence). This CDR3 has 13 amino acids. Trimming took 4 bases from V and 4 from J, leaving 12 bases between them. The CDR3 coding sequence is TGTGCCAGCAGCCTCGGGTCAGGTTACGAGCAGTACTTC. Its protein is CASSLGSGYEQYF.

The V and J genes are TRBV11-2 and TRBJ2-3; no firm D call. Germline CDR1 SGHAT, CDR2 FQNNGV. Deletions cut 4 bases from V and 1 base from J, with 15 bases between. This CDR3 is 16 amino acids long. The CDR3 coding sequence is TGTGCCAGCAGCTCCCGTACCGGCCCACGCACAGATACGCAGTATTTT. The encoded protein is CASSSRTGPRTDTQYF.

This clone was seen just once. The V and J genes are TRBV11-2 and TRBJ2-5, with 7 nucleotides matching TRBD2. CDR3 length: 16 residues. The V segment lost 4 bases and the J segment 2 bases; nucleotides outside the gene matches: 10. From germline, CDR1 is SGHAT and CDR2 FQNNGV. CDR3 sequence: CASSSQYGSGQETQYF. In nucleotides, the CDR3 is TGTGCCAGCAGCTCTCAATACGGTAGCGGGCAAGAGACCCAGTACTTC.

Remarks on this clone: Other DNA sequences within the sample encode an identical CDR3. This sequence joins TRBV28 and TRBJ2-7, with D possibly TRBD1 on 6 matching bases. Deletions cut 6 bases from V and 0 bases from J, with 12 bases between. CDR3 length: 14 residues. Germline V gene data show CDR1 as MDHEN and CDR2 as SYDVKM. The DNA of the CDR3 is TGTGCCAGCAGCCTCCAGGGGAGCTCCTACGAGCAGTACTTC. The encoded protein is CASSLQGSSYEQYF.

The rearrangement uses TRBV10-3 and TRBJ1-5; D is uncertain. Germline values: CDR1 ENHRY, CDR2 SYGVKD. The CDR3 totals 14 residues. Deletions cut 8 bases from V and 2 bases from J, with 13 bases between. CDR3 protein: CAIGLEGGNQPQHF. CDR3 nucleotide sequence: TGTGCCATCGGATTGGAAGGAGGCAATCAGCCCCAGCATTTT.

The chain links TRBV14 to TRBJ2-2; D is possibly TRBD1 (6 bases). CDR3 length: 16 amino acids. Between the trimmed V and J ends, which lost 1 base and 4 bases, there was a span of 13 bases. The germline CDR1 and CDR2 sequences are SGHDN and FVKESK. The CDR3 reads CASSQVLGAVTGELFF. Here the CDR3 DNA reads TGTGCCAGCAGCCAAGTTTTGGGGGCTGTCACCGGGGAGCTGTTTTTT. Full variable domain (remainder filled in from reference TRBV14 and TRBJ2-2): EAGVTQFPSHSVIEKGQTVTLRCDPISGHDNLYWYRRVMGKEIKFLLHFVKESKQDESGMPNNRFLAERTGGTYSTLKVQPAELEDSGVYFCASSQVLGAVTGELFFGEGSRLTVL.

Concerning this clone: Other DNA sequences of this sample code for an identical CDR3. This rearrangement joins TRBV27 to TRBJ2-7; D call uncertain. This CDR3 contains 13 residues. The germline V gene has CDR1 MNHEY and CDR2 SMNVEV (reference sequence). Trimming pared 2 bases from V and 0 bases from J, leaving 5 bases between. CDR3 amino acids: CASSLTSSYEQYF. CDR3 DNA: TGTGCCAGCAGTTTAACCAGCTCCTACGAGCAGTACTTC.